The 4 T cell receptor beta chains below come from one sample, sequenced in a study of blood T cells in healthy people across ages (dated by TCRdb to between 2015 and 2016). Receptor libraries were prepared by 5' RACE. The listed sequencing device is Illumina HiSeq 2500. A second roughly 6 to 12 cycle PCR used a sample-barcoded 5' primer and a J-beta primer mix. Using fastp at Q25 and MiXCR, TCRdb reprocessed the public reads and kept productive beta chains. Each CDR3 protein appears once, grouped with its most common genes and DNA. The sample table lists approximately 900,000 distinct CDR3 sequences, roughly 52% of them with a count of one. The ten most abundant clones make up 10% to 15% of the sample. Sequenced input: blood. These receptors all stem from a young man in good health.

This clonotype was counted a single time. CDR3 DNA sequence: TGTGCCAGCAGTCAAAGGGGGGAGGGGGAGACCCAGTACTTC. Translation gives CASSQRGEGETQYF. This chain connects TRBV12-3 or TRBV12-4 to TRBJ2-7, with TRBD2 as a possible D gene (7 bases). The J call may be wrong; the DNA end is better matched by TRBJ2-5. This CDR3 has 14 amino acids.

This clonotype was seen ten or more times. This chain joins TRBV29-1 and TRBJ2-1, with 8 positions matching TRBD1. After removal of 7 bases from V and 5 bases from J, the junction contained 7 bases not matched to a gene. CDR1 is SQVTM and CDR2 is ANQGSEA in the germline V gene. The CDR3 is 13 residues long. The CDR3 spells CSGGDRIHNEQFF. The CDR3 region has the DNA TGCAGCGGGGGGGACAGGATTCACAATGAGCAGTTCTTC.

The chain carries TRBV4-1 and TRBJ2-7, with 9 bases identical to TRBD1. Looked up from germline, CDR1 is MGHRA and CDR2 is YSYEKL. CDR3 size: 15 residues. Unmatched junction bases numbered 7, after V lost 1 base and J lost 6 bases. The CDR3, as DNA: TGCGCCAGCAGCCAAGGAGCACAGGGGGCGGTCGAGCAGTACTTC. It codes for CASSQGAQGAVEQYF.

This chain's CDR3 is CSASSTERGALSSYEQYF. The CDR3 nucleotides are TGCAGTGCTAGTTCAACGGAGCGGGGGGCCTTAAGCTCCTACGAGCAGTACTTC. The chain joins TRBV20-1 to TRBJ2-7, with 9 bases aligning to TRBD2. V lost 3 bases, J lost 0 bases, and 15 bases stayed unmatched. Per germline, CDR1 DFQATT and CDR2 SNEGSKA (reference sequence). The CDR3 runs 18 residues.